Presented here are 3 T cell receptor beta chains from one specimen sequenced in a study of blood T cells in healthy people across ages. The use of a sample-barcoded 5' primer and a J-beta primer mix characterized a second PCR of roughly 6 to 11 cycles. TCRdb used MiXCR to reprocess the 5' RACE reads, holding one entry per CDR3 protein. Altogether about 760,000 distinct CDR3 sequences are present, approximately 25% being singletons, with the ten largest covering roughly 9%. The sample was also reused in another study, on T cells of mothers and their children.

The sequencing input was blood. All receptors come from a boy aged 5-17 years in good health.

This clonotype appeared a few times. The gene calls are TRBV7-8 and TRBJ2-3; D unresolved. Germline V CDR1 and CDR2: SGHVS, FQNEAQ. The CDR3 totals 14 residues. With 3 bases removed from V and 4 bases from J, the gap between germline ends came to 11 bases. The CDR3 nucleotides read TGTGCCAGCAGCTTTAACCCTGTACCAGATACGCAGTATTTT. Amino acids: CASSFNPVPDTQYF.

This clonotype was detected only a few times. V and J are TRBV5-5 and TRBJ2-1, with 8 bases aligning to TRBD1. The last part of the DNA fits TRBJ2-5 better; the J call may be wrong. The germline V gene encodes CDR1 SGHKS and CDR2 YYEKEE (reference sequence). The CDR3 sequence is 17 residues long. The CDR3 nucleotides are TGTGCCAGCAGCCAACCTGACAGGGGACTCGGGGAAGAGACCCAGTACTTC. Residues: CASSQPDRGLGEETQYF.

The genes are TRBV4-2 and TRBJ2-5; D might be TRBD1 (6 bases). The CDR3 has 14 amino acids. The germline V and J ends were trimmed by 3 bases and 4 bases, with 12 bases remaining between them. Germline CDR1 is LGHNA and CDR2 is YNFKEQ. Written as DNA, the CDR3 is TGTGCCAGCAGCCACAAAACAGGGCCAGAGACCCAGTACTTC. Protein sequence: CASSHKTGPETQYF.